This T cell receptor (beta chain) is from a study of shared clonotypes between healthy human individuals. The germline V gene encodes CDR1 LNHNV and CDR2 YYDKDF (reference sequence). The CDR3 sequence is 12 residues long. The V end lost 6 bases, the J end lost 5 bases, and 10 bases lay between the germline ends. Libraries were prepared by immunoSEQ multiplex PCR; TCRdb keeps only in-frame clonotypes and omits some of them. Of hundreds of thousands of clones in the sample, roughly three quarters were seen once. The sample comprised PBMCs. The receptor comes from a woman between 35 and 50 years old in good health. Some clones in this sample may be carry-over from other donors' samples. The V call is TRBV15, the J call TRBJ2-5; D could derive from TRBD1 or TRBD2 (6 bases each). CDR3 residues: CATRGGLETQYF. The CDR3 nucleotides are TGTGCCACCAGGGGGGGCCTGGAGACCCAGTACTTC. The full variable domain, completed using reference TRBV15 and TRBJ2-5, is DAMVIQNPRYQVTQFGKPVTLSCSQTLNHNVMYWYQQKSSQAPKLLFHYYDKDFNNEADTPDNFQSRRPNTSFCFLDIRSPGLGDTAMYLCATRGGLETQYFGPGTRLLVL.